Listed below are T cell receptor beta chains from one sample, sequenced in a study of shared clonotypes between healthy human individuals. Here immunoSEQ multiplex PCR was the method, and the copy in TCRdb shows in-frame clones only, minus some. The sample has approximately 940,000 clones, 76% seen once; the top ten hold nearly 1.5%. The sequencing sample was made of memory CD4+ T cells sorted from blood. These receptors were taken from a man younger than 35 in good health. Both conserved end residues are part of each CDR3. A D gene is named only where the DNA matches it firmly. A row's size may be missing; if present it is once, few, many or a size class.

J gene,V gene,clone size,D gene,CDR3 DNA,CDR3 protein
TRBJ2-5,TRBV7-9,few,TRBD2,TGTGCCAGCAGCTCTTGGACTAGCCGGGAGACCCAGTACTTC,CASSSWTSRETQYF
TRBJ2-2,TRBV21-1,.,.,TGTGCCAGCAGCAAAGAGTCCGGGGTGGGCACCGGGGAGCTGTTTTTT,CASSKESGVGTGELFF
TRBJ1-1,TRBV10-3,few,.,TGTGCCATCAGGGGTTTGAACACTGAAGCTTTCTTT,CAIRGLNTEAFF
TRBJ2-7,TRBV12-5,once,TRBD2,TGTGCTAGTGGTTTGGTGGTCGGGAGGAACTCCTACGAGCAGTACTTC,CASGLVVGRNSYEQYF
TRBJ2-4,TRBV30,.,TRBD1,TGTGCCTCAGACAGGGCTAAAAACATTCAGTACTTC,CASDRAKNIQYF
TRBJ1-5,TRBV7-2,.,.,TGTGCCAGCAGCGCACCGGGACGGAGCAATCAGCCCCAGCATTTT,CASSAPGRSNQPQHF
TRBJ2-7,TRBV18,.,TRBD1,TGTGCCAGCTCACTATTCTCGTCCACAGGGGGAGAGCAGTACTTC,CASSLFSSTGGEQYF
TRBJ2-5,TRBV7-9,once,.,TGTGCCAGCAGCACAGGTCCGGCCCAGTACTTC,CASSTGPAQYF
TRBJ2-5,TRBV19,.,TRBD1,TGTGCCAGTAGCAGAGGACAGGGCTTCGCAGAGACCCAGTACTTC,CASSRGQGFAETQYF
TRBJ2-7,TRBV10-3,.,TRBD1,TGTGCCGCAAGACAGGGGGATATGTACGAGCAGTACTTC,CAARQGDMYEQYF
TRBJ2-4,TRBV10-3,.,.,TGTGCCATCAGTGAGTCCGGGGGGCACGAGAACATTCAGTACTTC,CAISESGGHENIQYF
TRBJ2-1,TRBV9,few,TRBD2,TGTGCCAGCAGCGGTAGAGGGCGGGAGATGGGTAGCTCCTACAATGAGCAGTTCTTC,CASSGRGREMGSSYNEQFF
TRBJ2-1,TRBV7-2,.,.,TGTGCCAGCAGCCCGTCGGCGTTCTACAATGAGCAGTTCTTC,CASSPSAFYNEQFF
TRBJ2-7,TRBV18,.,TRBD2,TGTGCCAGCTCACGAGGCGGGGGGGCGTACGAGCAGTACTTC,CASSRGGGAYEQYF
TRBJ2-7,TRBV5-6,.,.,TGTGCCAGCAGCCCGCCATCCATCGGCCACGAGCAGTACTTC,CASSPPSIGHEQYF
TRBJ2-2,TRBV7-6,.,TRBD2,TGTGCCAGCAGCTCCTTGGGGGAGGGAACCGGGGAGCTGTTTTTT,CASSSLGEGTGELFF
TRBJ2-3,TRBV9,.,TRBD2,TGTGCCAGCAGCGTAGGACTAGCTCGCACAGATACGCAGTATTTT,CASSVGLARTDTQYF
TRBJ2-7,TRBV5-1,.,.,TGCGCCAGCAGCGCGCTACCGGGTAGCTCCTACGAGCAGTACTTC,CASSALPGSSYEQYF
TRBJ2-2,TRBV28,.,TRBD2,TGTGCCAGCAGTTTAAGCGGGGGAAAGGTCGGGGAGCTGTTTTTT,CASSLSGGKVGELFF
TRBJ2-1,TRBV20-1,few,.,TGCAGTGCTAGAAACGATGAGCAGTTCTTC,CSARNDEQFF
TRBJ1-5,TRBV6-1,few,.,TGTGCCAGCAGTGAAGAAGTAGGTGGACAGCCCCAGCATTTT,CASSEEVGGQPQHF
TRBJ2-2,TRBV5-1,.,.,TGCGCCAGCAGCTTGGGGACGTATACGAACACCGGGGAGCTGTTTTTT,CASSLGTYTNTGELFF
TRBJ1-3,TRBV5-6,.,.,TGTGCCAGCAGCCTGTTATCCTGGGGCTCTGGAAACACCATATATTTT,CASSLLSWGSGNTIYF
TRBJ1-2,TRBV6-1,.,.,TGTGCCAGCAGTGAACGGGGGCGGGACTATGGCTACACCTTC,CASSERGRDYGYTF
TRBJ1-3,TRBV13,.,.,TGTGCCAGCAGCTCCCCGCAGGTCGAGAGAAACACCATATATTTT,CASSSPQVERNTIYF
TRBJ2-5,TRBV2,.,.,TGTGCCAGCAGTGTATCAGGACAGCCACGGGAGACCCAGTACTTC,CASSVSGQPRETQYF
TRBJ1-4,TRBV5-1,.,.,TGCGCCAGCAGCTTGGCGACGACTAATGAAAAACTGTTTTTT,CASSLATTNEKLFF
TRBJ2-7,TRBV7-9,.,.,TGTGCCAGCAGCTTAAACTCCTACGAGCAGTACTTC,CASSLNSYEQYF
TRBJ1-4,TRBV18,.,.,TGTGCCAGCTCCCCCACAGGGAGCAATGAAAAACTGTTTTTT,CASSPTGSNEKLFF
TRBJ2-5,TRBV7-2,.,.,TGTGCCAGCACCTGGCAGGGTACCAAGAGACCCGGGCATCAGACCCAGTACTTC,CASTWQGTKRPGHQTQYF
TRBJ2-5,TRBV11-2,.,.,TGTGCCAGCAGCTTAAGCTCGGAAGAGACCCAGTACTTC,CASSLSSEETQYF
TRBJ2-2,TRBV11-1,.,TRBD2,TGTGCCAGCAGCAGGACTAGGAACACCGGGGAGCTGTTTTTT,CASSRTRNTGELFF
TRBJ2-1,TRBV20-1,few,.,TGCAGTGCCACCGACGGGGGACAGCAGTTCTTC,CSATDGGQQFF
TRBJ1-2,TRBV18,.,.,TGTGCCAGCTCACCACCGTTGCAGTCTAACTATGGCTACACCTTC,CASSPPLQSNYGYTF
TRBJ1-1,TRBV6-5,.,TRBD1,TGTGCCAGCAGTTACGGGACAGGGGGCCCGAACACTGAAGCTTTCTTT,CASSYGTGGPNTEAFF
TRBJ2-7,TRBV29-1,.,TRBD1,TGCAGCGCCACGAGGGGGCGGAACGCCTACGAGCAGTACTTC,CSATRGRNAYEQYF
TRBJ2-3,TRBV10-2,.,TRBD2,TGCGCCAGCAGTGAGTCGACTCCTGCTAGCGGGGGGGCCGGGACGCAGTATTTT,CASSESTPASGGAGTQYF
TRBJ2-7,TRBV4-3,.,.,TGCGCCAGCAGCCAAGATAGGGGCCCGTCCTACGAGCAGTACTTC,CASSQDRGPSYEQYF
TRBJ1-2,TRBV4-1,.,TRBD1,TGCGCCAGCAGACGGACAGGGGGCCGGGGCTACACCTTC,CASRRTGGRGYTF
TRBJ2-7,TRBV7-2,.,TRBD1,TGTGCCAGCAGCCCGGACAGGGTCAACGAGCAGTACTTC,CASSPDRVNEQYF
TRBJ1-4,TRBV7-9,once,.,TGTGCCAGCAGCGGGGGCGGCGCAACTAATGAAAAACTGTTTTTT,CASSGGGATNEKLFF
TRBJ1-4,TRBV30,few,.,TGTGCCTGGAGTCTATGGCGCGGGGGTGGGGAAAAACTGTTTTTT,CAWSLWRGGGEKLFF
TRBJ2-1,TRBV30,.,.,TGTGCCTGGAGTGGCCTGAGGTTGGGCAATGAGCAGTTCTTC,CAWSGLRLGNEQFF
TRBJ2-3,TRBV11-1,.,.,TGTGCCAGCAGCTTAGCGGTAAGGACAGATACGCAGTATTTT,CASSLAVRTDTQYF
TRBJ1-6,TRBV2,few,.,TGTGCCAGCAGCTTGGACCCCGAGACAGGTTCACCCCTCCACTTT,CASSLDPETGSPLHF
TRBJ1-1,TRBV6-6,.,.,TGTGCCAGCAGTTACCCCGGGGGGACCAACACTGAAGCTTTCTTT,CASSYPGGTNTEAFF
TRBJ2-1,TRBV5-4,once,TRBD2,TGTGCCAGCAGCTTGAGCGGGAGTGGGGAGCAGTTCTTC,CASSLSGSGEQFF
TRBJ2-1,TRBV2,.,.,TGTGCCAGCAGTGAACAGGCCCTGGGATACAATGAGCAGTTCTTC,CASSEQALGYNEQFF
TRBJ2-7,TRBV4-3,.,.,TGCGCCAGCAGCCAAGCCGCCGGGAGCTACGAGCAGTACTTC,CASSQAAGSYEQYF
TRBJ2-3,TRBV6-1,.,.,TGTGCCGTTCTGGGGTCTCGGGAGCTGAAAGATACGCAGTATTTT,CAVLGSRELKDTQYF
TRBJ2-3,TRBV5-4,.,TRBD1,TGTGCCAGCAGCTTGGACGGGACAGGGCTCACAGATACGCAGTATTTT,CASSLDGTGLTDTQYF
TRBJ2-3,TRBV19,.,TRBD2,TGTGCCAGTAGTATGAGGCGGGGGGAAGATACGCAGTATTTT,CASSMRRGEDTQYF
TRBJ1-5,TRBV6-1,.,.,TGTGCCAGCAGTGAGGAAGGGAATAGCAATCAGCCCCAGCATTTT,CASSEEGNSNQPQHF
TRBJ2-7,TRBV4-1,.,TRBD1,TGCGCCAGCAGCCAAGTCGACAGGGGGCGCGGGGAGCAGTACTTC,CASSQVDRGRGEQYF
TRBJ1-1,TRBV29-1,.,TRBD1,TGCAGCGTGGGGACAGGGGGGAACACTGAAGCTTTCTTT,CSVGTGGNTEAFF
TRBJ2-3,TRBV6-1,.,.,TGTGCCAGCCGGATTGACCCGATGAGCACAGATACGCAGTATTTT,CASRIDPMSTDTQYF
TRBJ1-2,TRBV21-1,.,.,TGTGCCAGCAGAATCAAGGAGTTAGAGACCTCTCGGCCGGATGGCTACACCTTC,CASRIKELETSRPDGYTF